Following are 24 T cell receptor beta chains from one sample sequenced in a study of shared clonotypes between healthy human individuals (dated by TCRdb to between 2020 and 2021). Preparation of the library involved the immunoSEQ multiplex PCR assay. The table comes from immuneACCESS by way of TCRdb, which keeps in-frame sequences with V and J called. Part of the clones is missing from these tables; in studies checked, under half for an unresolved V gene and the rest for unknown reasons. This sample has 1,500,000 or so clones in its table, and approximately 98.5% of those were observed once. The ten most abundant clones make up roughly 0.35% of the sample. Material: naive CD4+ T cells sorted from blood. The cell subset or site label, read with the paper, signifies: CD45RA+ positively selected. These receptors came from a man under 40 in good health.

The chain links TRBV7-9 to TRBJ2-1; D might be TRBD2 (5 bases). Germline V gene lookup returns CDR1 SEHNR and CDR2 FQNEAQ (reference sequence). This CDR3 region has 13 residues. Trimming cost V 4 bases and J 5 bases, with 9 bases left between them. Here the CDR3 reads CASSSRTHNEQFF. CDR3 coding DNA: TGTGCCAGCAGCTCCCGGACTCACAATGAGCAGTTCTTC.

This sequence joins TRBV5-6 and TRBJ2-5; 7 bases fit TRBD1. V shed 0 bases, J shed 6 bases, and the junction held 11 bases outside the gene matches. In germline, CDR1 is SGHDT, CDR2 YYEEEE. The CDR3 spans 16 residues. CDR3 in amino acids: CASSLGEQGVWKTQYF. In DNA, the CDR3 is TGTGCCAGCAGCTTGGGAGAGCAGGGGGTTTGGAAGACCCAGTACTTC.

The chain carries TRBV5-4 and TRBJ2-2, with D unclear. Trimming shortened V by 5 bases and J by 8 bases, and 10 bases separated the two germline ends. The CDR3 loop spans 12 amino acids. Looked up from germline, CDR1 is SGHNT and CDR2 is YYREEE (reference sequence). The CDR3 DNA sequence: TGTGCCAGCAGAGGCGCGACAGGGGAGCTGTTTTTT. Protein sequence: CASRGATGELFF.

This chain joins TRBV28 and TRBJ2-3, with D perhaps being TRBD1 or TRBD2 (6 bases each). Germline-derived CDR1 and CDR2 are MDHEN and SYDVKM. The CDR3 totals 15 residues. V lost 2 bases and J lost 0, with 9 bases in between. Here the CDR3 reads CASSLRGTSTDTQYF. The CDR3 nucleotides read TGTGCCAGCAGTTTAAGGGGGACTAGCACAGATACGCAGTATTTT.

This chain joins TRBV28 and TRBJ2-3; D unclear. This CDR3 contains 11 residues. The germline V gene has CDR1 MDHEN and CDR2 SYDVKM. Trimming pared 2 bases from V and 7 bases from J, leaving 4 bases between. For the CDR3, the DNA is TGTGCCAGCAGTTTACGGTATACGCAGTATTTT. Translated, it gives CASSLRYTQYF.

V gene TRBV13 combines with J gene TRBJ2-1, with 10 bases that match TRBD2. The J segment lost 0 bases and the V segment lost 2 bases, leaving 10 bases of the junction unmatched. This CDR3 spans 19 amino acids. The germline gives CDR1 PRHDT, CDR2 FYEKMQ (reference sequence). The CDR3: CASSLTPGLAGASYNEQFF. In DNA, the CDR3 is TGTGCCAGCAGCTTAACCCCGGGCCTAGCGGGAGCCTCCTACAATGAGCAGTTCTTC.

CDR3 DNA sequence: TGTGCCTGGAGTGTACTGGCAGGGGATCAGCCCCAGCATTTT. This codes for CAWSVLAGDQPQHF. This chain joins TRBV30 and TRBJ1-5; maybe TRBD1 (6 bases). V shed 0 bases and J shed 5 bases, with 11 bases lying between them. Germline lookup yields CDR1 GTSNPN and CDR2 SVGIG (reference sequence). The CDR3 is 14 residues long.

The chain employs TRBV28 and TRBJ2-7, with D possibly TRBD1 on 5 matching bases. This CDR3 has 15 residues. V lost 5 bases and J lost 3, with 17 bases in between. The V gene's germline CDR1 is MDHEN and CDR2 SYDVKM. The CDR3 is CASSTPHVRVYEQYF. For the CDR3, the DNA is TGTGCCAGCAGTACCCCTCACGTCAGGGTCTACGAGCAGTACTTC.

The rearrangement uses TRBV7-8 and TRBJ2-7; TRBD2 aligns across 8 bases. V shed 5 bases and J 0 bases; nucleotides not matched to a gene: 3. Per the germline V gene, CDR1 is SGHVS and CDR2 is FQNEAQ. The CDR3 runs 14 residues. DNA of the CDR3: TGTGCCAGCAGCCGTAGCGGGAACTCCTACGAGCAGTACTTC. The encoded protein is CASSRSGNSYEQYF.

This clone came up once. The chain is built from TRBV5-4 and TRBJ2-1, with TRBD1 as a possible D gene (6 bases). This CDR3 has 17 amino acids. Germline assignment: CDR1 SGHNT and CDR2 YYREEE (reference sequence). The V end lost 4 bases, the J end lost 7 bases, and 24 bases lay between the germline ends. The CDR3: CASSILDRHLVGNEQFF. The CDR3, as DNA: TGTGCCAGCAGCATCCTCGACAGGCATCTTGTCGGGAATGAGCAGTTCTTC.

This chain connects TRBV4-2 to TRBJ2-6, with TRBD1 matching over 7 bases. Germline V gene data show CDR1 as LGHNA and CDR2 as YNFKEQ. The V and J ends lost 2 bases and 2 bases, in that order; junction bases with no gene match: 12. This CDR3 contains 19 residues. The CDR3 here is CASSQRQGKQLTGANVLTF. CDR3 nucleotide sequence: TGTGCCAGCAGCCAAAGACAGGGAAAGCAGTTGACTGGGGCCAACGTCCTGACTTTC.

The V call is TRBV29-1, the J call TRBJ2-7; no definite D call. The CDR3 has 13 residues. In germline, CDR1 is SQVTM, CDR2 ANQGSEA. V shed 6 bases and J shed 4 bases, with 16 bases lying between them. The chain's CDR3 is CSVGGNLGYEQYF. CDR3 DNA sequence: TGCAGCGTGGGTGGGAATTTGGGGTACGAGCAGTACTTC.

The rearrangement uses TRBV15 and TRBJ1-4; no firm D call. This CDR3 region has 16 residues. The germline CDR1 and CDR2 sequences are LNHNV and YYDKDF (reference sequence). V was pared by 1 base and J by 6 bases, with 15 bases between. CDR3 DNA sequence: TGTGCCACCAGCAGAGGGAGGCCGACGGGAGATGAAAAACTGTTTTTT. It specifies CATSRGRPTGDEKLFF. The entire variable domain, with the rest obtained from reference TRBV15 and TRBJ1-4, is as follows: DAMVIQNPRYQVTQFGKPVTLSCSQTLNHNVMYWYQQKSSQAPKLLFHYYDKDFNNEADTPDNFQSRRPNTSFCFLDIRSPGLGDTAMYLCATSRGRPTGDEKLFFGSGTQLSVL.

The chain has TRBV11-2 and TRBJ2-5; 10 positions match TRBD2. Germline assignment: CDR1 SGHAT and CDR2 FQNNGV. Trimming took 4 bases from V and 1 from J; bases not matched to a gene: 12. This CDR3 comprises 18 residues. CDR3 sequence reads: CASSSREEAGGLQETQYF. Written as DNA, the CDR3 is TGTGCCAGCAGCTCACGGGAGGAAGCGGGAGGGCTCCAAGAGACCCAGTACTTC.

V is TRBV2 and J is TRBJ2-3; 9 nucleotides align to TRBD2. The V and J ends lost 2 bases and 3 bases, in that order; junction bases with no gene match: 6. This CDR3 region has 16 residues. Germline V gene sequence: CDR1 SNHLY, CDR2 FYNNEI. For the CDR3, the DNA is TGTGCCAGCAGTGAACGAAATAGCGGGAGTACAGATACGCAGTATTTT. Residues: CASSERNSGSTDTQYF.

V usage is TRBV15 and J usage is TRBJ1-1, with TRBD1 identical over 10 bases. J lost 8 bases, V lost 8 bases, and 11 bases had no gene match. Germline CDR1 LNHNV, CDR2 YYDKDF (reference sequence). CDR3 size: 14 residues. The CDR3 here is CATSTPGTGAEAFF. CDR3 coding DNA: TGTGCCACCTCCACTCCCGGGACAGGGGCCGAAGCTTTCTTT.

The rearrangement joins TRBV9 to TRBJ2-1; no clear D. The V gene lost 3 bases and the J gene lost 6 bases, with 13 bases spanning the gap. The CDR3 is 14 amino acids. The V gene's germline CDR1 is SGDLS and CDR2 YYNGEE. This CDR3 is CASSERRNSNEQFF. The DNA for the CDR3 is TGTGCCAGCAGCGAAAGAAGGAACAGCAATGAGCAGTTCTTC.

The chain combines TRBV19 with TRBJ2-1, with a possible D match to TRBD1 (5 bases). Germline V gene lookup returns CDR1 LNHDA and CDR2 SQIVND (reference sequence). Trimming removed 4 bases from V and 6 bases from J, with 19 bases in between. The CDR3 runs to 16 residues. In nucleotides, the CDR3 is TGTGCCAGTAGTACCCCAGGAAGGGGCAACCTCAATGAGCAGTTCTTC. Translation: CASSTPGRGNLNEQFF.

The CDR3 protein is CASSLEQTNTGELFF. CDR3 nucleotides: TGCGCCAGCAGCTTGGAACAGACGAACACCGGGGAGCTGTTTTTT. The rearrangement links TRBV5-1 to TRBJ2-2; no clear D. CDR3 length: 15 amino acids. Germline CDR1 and CDR2: SGHRS and YFSETQ. The V and J ends lost 0 bases and 0 bases respectively, with 6 bases between them.

The chain combines TRBV11-3 with TRBJ1-3; maybe TRBD1 (5 bases). Germline CDR1 reads SGHNT; CDR2 reads YENEEA. The CDR3 loop spans 14 amino acids. The CDR3, as DNA: TGTGCGGAGCAGCTAGGGGTATCTGGAAACACCATATATTTT. Translating gives CAEQLGVSGNTIYF.

Regarding this clone: The same CDR3 is also encoded by other DNA sequences in this sample. The chain uses TRBV18 and TRBJ1-3; D is unresolved. Looked up from germline, CDR1 is KGHSH and CDR2 is LQKENI. The V end lost 2 bases, the J end lost 1 base, and 3 bases lay between the germline ends. CDR3 length: 13 amino acids. The DNA of the CDR3 is TGTGCCAGCTCACCAGGGTCTGGAAACACCATATATTTT. This sequence encodes CASSPGSGNTIYF.

The chain has TRBV6-5 and TRBJ2-7; unclear D gene. The germline V gene encodes CDR1 MNHEY and CDR2 SVGAGI. V lost 3 bases and J 1 base, leaving 16 bases between the germline ends. The CDR3 covers 16 residues. The chain's CDR3 is CASSYLPTARSYEQYF. In nucleotides, the CDR3 is TGTGCCAGCAGTTATCTTCCCACAGCGAGATCCTACGAGCAGTACTTC.

A single count supports this clone. The genes are TRBV2 and TRBJ1-2, with D perhaps TRBD1 (6 bases). V was shortened by 1 base and J by 4 bases, with 7 bases between the two germline ends. Germline V gene sequence: CDR1 SNHLY, CDR2 FYNNEI. This CDR3 has 13 residues. CDR3 region: CASSEEQGYGYTF. CDR3 nucleotide sequence: TGTGCCAGCAGTGAAGAACAGGGCTATGGCTACACCTTC.

The rearrangement joins TRBV7-2 to TRBJ2-6, with 9 bases identical to TRBD2. CDR1 and CDR2 (germline): SGHTA, FQGNSA. The junction had 10 bases not matched to a gene; V was cut back by 4 bases and J by 18 bases. CDR3 size: 13 residues. The CDR3 loop reads CASSSTTGTSKTF. The DNA of the CDR3 is TGTGCCAGCAGCTCAACCACCGGGACTAGCAAGACTTTC. Full variable domain (outside the CDR3, taken from reference TRBV7-2 and TRBJ2-6): GAGVSQSPSNKVTEKGKDVELRCDPISGHTALYWYRQSLGQGLEFLIYFQGNSAPDKSGLPSDRFSAERTGGSVSTLTIQRTQQEDSAVYLCASSSTTGTSKTFGAGSRLTVL.